This T cell receptor beta chain is drawn from a study of T cell repertoires in cytomegalovirus infection (dated by TCRdb to the late 2010s). As for the study more broadly: Peptide stimulations targeted recently identified HLA-C-restricted CMV epitopes, whose presentation resists viral immunomodulation, together with well-studied HLA-B-restricted epitopes. Because public TCR beta signatures pointed to carriage of CMV infection together with the matching HLA type, the HLA type of each donor mattered for the analysis.

Study-wide conclusions, independent of this receptor: Carriers of CMV infection plus the relevant HLA type were discriminated by the cumulative frequency of public TCR beta family members in the study cohort and in an independent roughly 380-donor cohort. In the ex vivo response, HLA-C-restricted CMV-specific TCR beta clonotypes were dominant, and in two of eight donors the single most frequent clonotype came from this HLA-C-restricted group.

About this clonotype itself: No antigen is known for it. No qualities accompany the bases; no much larger clone lies one base away.

The label giving this sample's treatment or condition can be read as: in vitro stimulation with specific CMV peptide epitopes to enrich CMV-specific T cells. CDR1 and CDR2, per the germline V gene, are MNHNS and SASEGT. V is pared back by 5 bases and J by 0 bases, with 11 bases lying between the germline termini. The CDR3 covers 14 residues, taking in both the cysteine and the phenylalanine. The only DNA kept is the CDR3, 42 bases in frame from the first base. The sequencer listed for this sample is Illumina HiSeq 1500. The public reads were quality trimmed at Q25 with fastp and then assembled into clones with MiXCR by TCRdb, keeping productive beta chains. Each record represents a unique CDR3 protein, reported with the most common genes and DNA among its rows. Present in this sample are about 350,000 distinct CDR3 sequences, about 35% of which were seen just once. The leading ten clones occupy roughly 14% of the sample.

The source material was cultured PBMCs, sampled from culture after CMV antigen stimulation. Here the chain combines TRBV6-1 and TRBJ2-7; no confident D gene assignment can be made. This TCR came from a human donor in good health (CMV status not recorded). Some clones in this sample may be carry-over from other donors' samples. The CDR3 reads CASSNYQPSYEQYF. The nucleotides read TGTGCCAGCAGTAACTATCAACCCTCCTACGAGCAGTACTTC.